This T cell receptor (beta chain) was obtained from a study of OX40 agonist ivuxolimab in advanced cancers. Study overall: Averaging about 60 years in age, with a range of about 23 to 85, the cohort was approximately 84% male.

Samples were taken at baseline and on day 1 of cycles 4 and 7. As to this clone: Its antigen is undetermined.

Study observations and caveats: Part of the nonresponder group also had normalized T-cell clonal expansion that was low.

The V gene's germline CDR1 is SEHNR and CDR2 FQNEAQ (reference sequence). The CDR3 is 17 amino acids. Trimming stripped 4 bases from V and 5 bases from J, with 23 bases between. Here immunoSEQ multiplex PCR was the method, and the copy in TCRdb shows in-frame clones only, minus some. The data contain about 73,000 clones, 90% of them singletons. The input for sequencing was CD4+ or CD8+ T cells sorted from blood, taken in a trial of the OX40 agonist ivuxolimab. The gene calls are TRBV7-9 and TRBJ2-5, with D possibly TRBD1 on 5 matching bases. The TCR was taken from an adult with an advanced solid tumor such as melanoma, head and neck, liver or kidney cancer. In DNA, the CDR3 is TGTGCCAGCAGCTCCTCCAGGGCCAGGGCCCTACTGGAGACCCAGTACTTC. Its protein product is CASSSSRARALLETQYF.